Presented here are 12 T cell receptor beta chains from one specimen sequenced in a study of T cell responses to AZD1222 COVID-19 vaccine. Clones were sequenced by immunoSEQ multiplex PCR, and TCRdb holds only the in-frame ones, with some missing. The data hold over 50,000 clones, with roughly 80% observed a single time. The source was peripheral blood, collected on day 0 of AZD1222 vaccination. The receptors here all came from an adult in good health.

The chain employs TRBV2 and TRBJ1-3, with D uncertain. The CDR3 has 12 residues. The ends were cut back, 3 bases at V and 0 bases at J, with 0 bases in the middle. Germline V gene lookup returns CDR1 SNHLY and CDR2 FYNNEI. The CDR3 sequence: CASSDSGNTIYF. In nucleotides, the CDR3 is TGTGCCAGCAGTGACTCTGGAAACACCATATATTTT.

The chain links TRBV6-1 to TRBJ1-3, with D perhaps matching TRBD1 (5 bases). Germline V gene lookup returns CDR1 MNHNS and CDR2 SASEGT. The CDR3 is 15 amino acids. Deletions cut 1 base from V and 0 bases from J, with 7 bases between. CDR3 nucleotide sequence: TGTGCCAGCAGTGAAGGAGGGGTCTCTGGAAACACCATATATTTT. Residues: CASSEGGVSGNTIYF.

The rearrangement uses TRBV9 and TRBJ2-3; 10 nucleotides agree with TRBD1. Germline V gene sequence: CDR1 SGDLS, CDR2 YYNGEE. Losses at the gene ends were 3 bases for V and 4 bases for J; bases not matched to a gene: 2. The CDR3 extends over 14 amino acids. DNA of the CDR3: TGTGCCAGCAGCGCGGGACAGGGGCCAGATACGCAGTATTTT. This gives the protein CASSAGQGPDTQYF.

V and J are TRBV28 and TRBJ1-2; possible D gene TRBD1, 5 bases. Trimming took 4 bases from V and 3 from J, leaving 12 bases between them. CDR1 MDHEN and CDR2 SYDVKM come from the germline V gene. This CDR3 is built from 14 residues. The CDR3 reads CASSSVRVDYGYTF. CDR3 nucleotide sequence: TGTGCCAGCAGTTCGGTCAGGGTTGACTATGGCTACACCTTC.

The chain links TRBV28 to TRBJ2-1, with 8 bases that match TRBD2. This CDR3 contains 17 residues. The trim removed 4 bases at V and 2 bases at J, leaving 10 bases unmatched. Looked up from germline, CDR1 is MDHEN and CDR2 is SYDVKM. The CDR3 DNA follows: TGTGCCAGCAGTTCACTAAAGGGTAGCGGGACCTACAATGAGCAGTTCTTC. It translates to CASSSLKGSGTYNEQFF.

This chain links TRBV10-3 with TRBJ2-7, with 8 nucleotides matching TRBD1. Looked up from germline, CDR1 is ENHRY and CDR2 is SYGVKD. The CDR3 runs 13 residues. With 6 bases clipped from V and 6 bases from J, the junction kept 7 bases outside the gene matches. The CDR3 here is CAIRQTGDSEQYF. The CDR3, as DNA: TGTGCCATCAGACAGACAGGGGACAGCGAGCAGTACTTC.

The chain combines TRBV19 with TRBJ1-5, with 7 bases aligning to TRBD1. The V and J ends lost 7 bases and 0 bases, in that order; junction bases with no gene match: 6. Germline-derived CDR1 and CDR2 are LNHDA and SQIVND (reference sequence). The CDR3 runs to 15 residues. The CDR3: CASTERQGSNQPQHF. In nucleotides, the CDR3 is TGTGCCAGTACCGAAAGACAGGGTAGCAATCAGCCCCAGCATTTT.

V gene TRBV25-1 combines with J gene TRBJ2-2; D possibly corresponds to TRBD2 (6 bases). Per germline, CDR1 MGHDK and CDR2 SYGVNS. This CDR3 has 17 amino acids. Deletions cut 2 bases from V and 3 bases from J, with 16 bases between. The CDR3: CASSEEGWGEYTGELFF. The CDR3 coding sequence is TGTGCCAGCAGTGAAGAAGGTTGGGGGGAGTACACCGGGGAGCTGTTTTTT.

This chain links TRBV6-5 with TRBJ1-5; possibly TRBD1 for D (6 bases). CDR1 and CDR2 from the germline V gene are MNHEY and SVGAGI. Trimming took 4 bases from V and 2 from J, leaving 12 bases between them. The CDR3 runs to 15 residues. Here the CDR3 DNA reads TGTGCCAGCAGTTCTCCGGGACACGGCAATCAGCCCCAGCATTTT. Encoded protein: CASSSPGHGNQPQHF.

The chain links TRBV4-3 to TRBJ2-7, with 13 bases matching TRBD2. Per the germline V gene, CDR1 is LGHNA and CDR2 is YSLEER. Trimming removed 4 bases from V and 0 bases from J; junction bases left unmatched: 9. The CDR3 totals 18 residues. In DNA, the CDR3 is TGCGCCAGCAGCCGGGAACTAGCGGGAGGGTCTAGCTCCTACGAGCAGTACTTC. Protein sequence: CASSRELAGGSSSYEQYF.

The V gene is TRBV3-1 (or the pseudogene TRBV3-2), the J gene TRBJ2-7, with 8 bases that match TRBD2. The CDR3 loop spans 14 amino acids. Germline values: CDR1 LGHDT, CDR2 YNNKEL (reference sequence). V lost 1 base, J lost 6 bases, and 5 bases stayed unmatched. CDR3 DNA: TGTGCCAGCAGCCAAGCGGGAGGGATAAGCGAGCAGTACTTC. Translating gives CASSQAGGISEQYF.

As DNA, the CDR3 is TGTGCCAGCAGCTTAGTCACGATAGCCTACGAGCAGTACTTC. This encodes CASSLVTIAYEQYF. V usage is TRBV7-2 and J usage is TRBJ2-7; no firm D call. Germline CDR1 SGHTA, CDR2 FQGNSA. V dropped 1 base and J dropped 2 bases, with 9 bases sitting between them. CDR3 size: 14 residues.